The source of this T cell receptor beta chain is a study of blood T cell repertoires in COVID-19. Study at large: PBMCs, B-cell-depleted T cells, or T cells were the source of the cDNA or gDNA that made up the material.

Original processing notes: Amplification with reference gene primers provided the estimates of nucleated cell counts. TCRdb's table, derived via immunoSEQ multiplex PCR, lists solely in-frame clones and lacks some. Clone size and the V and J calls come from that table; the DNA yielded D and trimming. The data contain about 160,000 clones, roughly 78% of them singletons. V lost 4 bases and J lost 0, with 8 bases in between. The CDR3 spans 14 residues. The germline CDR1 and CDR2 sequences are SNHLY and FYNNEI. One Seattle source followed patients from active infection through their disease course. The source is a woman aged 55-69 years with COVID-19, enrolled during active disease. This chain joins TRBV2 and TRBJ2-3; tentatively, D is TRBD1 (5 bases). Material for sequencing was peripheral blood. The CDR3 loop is CASSGGRSTDTQYF. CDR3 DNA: TGTGCCAGCAGTGGGGGCAGGAGCACAGATACGCAGTATTTT.